Detailed here is one T cell receptor (beta chain). The antigen is not known. Libraries were prepared by immunoSEQ multiplex PCR; TCRdb keeps only in-frame clonotypes and omits some of them. The table includes hundreds of thousands of clones, about 74% detected once. These data come from a study of shared clonotypes between healthy human individuals. CD4+ cell separation produced CD45RA+ naive and CD45RA-negative memory subsets. Study results and caveats: The donor pool, a small one, limited the genetic and exposure-history diversity represented. When compared with the clonotypes that were shared by all four sorted-subset donors, the non-shared clonotypes turned out to have lower generation probabilities.

The TCR sequence derives from a man between 25 and 39 years old in good health. Material: memory CD4+ T cells sorted from blood. Subset reported: CD45RA-negative fraction.

The CDR3 region has the DNA TGTGCCAGCAGTGCAGGGACCAGCACAGATACGCAGTATTTT. The encoded protein is CASSAGTSTDTQYF. The rearrangement links TRBV2 to TRBJ2-3; either TRBD1 or TRBD2 may fit D (5 bases each). This CDR3 comprises 14 residues. Germline assignment: CDR1 SNHLY and CDR2 FYNNEI. Trimming removed 4 bases at V and 0 bases at J, with 8 bases between.